This TCR beta chain was sequenced during a study of shared T cell receptors in the human thymus (dated by TCRdb to about 2021). In terms of the full investigation: The study examined how the human thymus generates shared, self-reactive T-cell receptor alpha chains.

The library was obtained by the immunoSEQ multiplex PCR assay. What TCRdb holds here is the immuneACCESS table cut down to in-frame rearrangements. Part of the clones is not present; checked against another copy, under half of the missing clones reflect an unresolved V gene, and the others are unexplained. A total of about 660,000 clones appear in this sample, 70% to 90% of them only once. Clones ranked in the top ten supply 0.0094% of the sample. The CDR3, from cysteine to phenylalanine, totals 16 residues. Here the CDR3 DNA is all that survives: 48 bases in frame from base 1. V and J are trimmed by 0 bases and 2 bases, and the gene matches miss 6 bases of the junction. CDR1 and CDR2 were assigned from the germline V gene as SGHRS and YFSETQ. On this clone itself: The antigen this receptor binds is unknown. Base qualities are not recorded, but no much larger clone differs from it by a single base.

These same data were also listed under a study on human thymus T cells. As the second study states: Donors were immunologically healthy infants undergoing open corrective cardiac surgery for congenital heart defects in Finland. Thymus tissue was obtained as surgical resects removed during corrective cardiac surgery. Usage of V and J gene segments appeared to be biased in both the thymic and the peripheral blood repertoires. The related research reported highly overlapping thymic TCR repertoires among unrelated individuals. The study used fewer than ten infant thymus samples plus four related peripheral blood samples to characterize TCR alpha and beta repertoires. The cohort included more than 5 male and two female infants, with donor ages spanning 7 to 244 days. After being mechanically released from the tissue, thymocytes were kept at -70 degrees C in pellets of roughly 8.5-34 million cells. Genomic DNA was extracted from frozen cell pellets with a QIAsymphony instrument. The immunoSEQ multiplex PCR assay was used to amplify the TCRB and TCRAD loci from a standardized quantity of quality-controlled genomic DNA. The amplicons spanned the V(D)J region and were long enough to cover the CDR3 and allow V and J genes to be identified. Amplicon sequencing was performed on an Illumina platform through the commercial immunoSEQ service. Primer bias and sequencing errors were corrected using previously described methods, and TCRAD and TCRB definitions followed the IMGT database. The repertoires were analysed using immunoSEQ Analyzer 3.0 and VDJTools for basic statistics, V/J segment usage, diversity estimates, rarefaction and pairwise overlap. Chao1, ChaoE, Efron-Thisted, Shannon and inverse Simpson indices were used to estimate diversity, which was also estimated on datasets down-sampled to the smallest sample. Repertoire overlap used strict matching of CDR3 nucleotide sequence, V gene and J gene, with Jaccard-based multidimensional scaling clustering. On average, thymus samples yielded 800,000 or so unique TCRB clonotypes, whereas blood samples yielded roughly 81,000.

This receptor was taken from a boy younger than two with a congenital heart defect. Donor details come from another sample of the same person, matched by shared clones. Sequencing was done on a sample of thymocytes. The chain uses TRBV5-1 and TRBJ2-7, with TRBD2 matching 9 junction bases. The DNA sequence reads TGCGCCAGCAGCTTGGTCCCGCGGGGGGGAACCTACGAGCAGTACTTC. It translates to CASSLVPRGGTYEQYF.